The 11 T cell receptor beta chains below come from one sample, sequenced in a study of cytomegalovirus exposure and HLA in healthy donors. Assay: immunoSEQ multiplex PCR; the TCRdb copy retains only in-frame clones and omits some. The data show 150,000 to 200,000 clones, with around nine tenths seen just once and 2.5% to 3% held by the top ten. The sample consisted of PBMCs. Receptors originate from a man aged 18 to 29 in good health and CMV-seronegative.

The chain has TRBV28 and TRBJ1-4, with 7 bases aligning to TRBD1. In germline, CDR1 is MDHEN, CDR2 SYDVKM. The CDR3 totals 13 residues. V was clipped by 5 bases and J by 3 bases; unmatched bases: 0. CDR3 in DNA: TGTGCCAGCAGTCAGGGGGCTAATGAAAAACTGTTTTTT. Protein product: CASSQGANEKLFF.

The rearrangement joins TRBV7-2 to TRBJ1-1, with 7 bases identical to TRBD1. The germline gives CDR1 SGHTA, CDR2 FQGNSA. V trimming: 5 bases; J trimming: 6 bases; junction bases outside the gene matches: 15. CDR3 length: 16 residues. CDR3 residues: CASSTNTIRGDPEAFF. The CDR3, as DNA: TGTGCCAGCAGCACTAACACAATCAGGGGGGACCCTGAAGCTTTCTTT.

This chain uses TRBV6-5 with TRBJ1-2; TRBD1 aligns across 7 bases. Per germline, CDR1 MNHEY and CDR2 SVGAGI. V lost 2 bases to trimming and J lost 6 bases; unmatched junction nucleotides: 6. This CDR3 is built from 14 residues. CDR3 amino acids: CASSYQGGRDGYTF. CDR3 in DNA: TGTGCCAGCAGTTACCAGGGGGGCAGGGATGGCTACACCTTC.

CDR3 loop: CASHLYITGYNEQFF. The CDR3 DNA reads TGTGCCAGCCACCTTTATATAACTGGCTACAATGAGCAGTTCTTC. The chain joins TRBV6-1 to TRBJ2-1; unclear D gene. This CDR3 has 15 amino acids. V was trimmed by 8 bases and J by 3 bases, leaving 17 bases between them. Germline values: CDR1 MNHNS, CDR2 SASEGT.

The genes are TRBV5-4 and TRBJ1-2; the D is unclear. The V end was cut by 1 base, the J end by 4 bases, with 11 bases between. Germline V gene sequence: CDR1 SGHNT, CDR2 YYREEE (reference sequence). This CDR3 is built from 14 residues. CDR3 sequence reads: CASSLLPGIYGYTF. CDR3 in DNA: TGTGCCAGCAGCTTGCTTCCGGGTATCTATGGCTACACCTTC.

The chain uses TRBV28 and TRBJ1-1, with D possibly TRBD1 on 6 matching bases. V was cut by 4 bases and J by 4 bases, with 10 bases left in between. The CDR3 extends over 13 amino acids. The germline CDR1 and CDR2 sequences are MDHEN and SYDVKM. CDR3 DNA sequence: TGTGCCAGCAGTTCCGGACAGCTCACTGAAGCTTTCTTT. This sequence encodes CASSSGQLTEAFF.

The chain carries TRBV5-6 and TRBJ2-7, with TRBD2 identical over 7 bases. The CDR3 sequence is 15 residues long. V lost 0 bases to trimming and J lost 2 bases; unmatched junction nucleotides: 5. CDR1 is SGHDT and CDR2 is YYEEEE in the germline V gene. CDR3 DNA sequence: TGTGCCAGCAGCTTGGTTCGGGGGGTTACCTACGAGCAGTACTTC. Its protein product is CASSLVRGVTYEQYF.

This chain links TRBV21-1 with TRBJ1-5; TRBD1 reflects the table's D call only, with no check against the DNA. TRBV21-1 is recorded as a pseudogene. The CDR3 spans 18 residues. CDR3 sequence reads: CASSGRLATSKINQPQHF. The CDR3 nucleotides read TGTGCCAGCAGCGGCCGATTGGCCACATCAAAGATAAATCAGCCCCAGCATTTT.

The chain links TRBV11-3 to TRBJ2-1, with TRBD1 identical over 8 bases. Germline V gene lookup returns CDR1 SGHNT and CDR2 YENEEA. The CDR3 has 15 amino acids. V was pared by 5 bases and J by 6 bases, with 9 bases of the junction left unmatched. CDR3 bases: TGTGCCAGCAGCCAGGTGCAGGGGGCCTCCAATGAGCAGTTCTTC. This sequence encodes CASSQVQGASNEQFF.

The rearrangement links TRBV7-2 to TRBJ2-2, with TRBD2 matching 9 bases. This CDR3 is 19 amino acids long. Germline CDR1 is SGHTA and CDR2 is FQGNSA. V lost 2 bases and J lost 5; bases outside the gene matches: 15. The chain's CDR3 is CASSLFWSVAGVQTGELFF. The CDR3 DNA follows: TGTGCCAGCAGCTTATTCTGGTCCGTAGCGGGAGTACAAACCGGGGAGCTGTTTTTT.

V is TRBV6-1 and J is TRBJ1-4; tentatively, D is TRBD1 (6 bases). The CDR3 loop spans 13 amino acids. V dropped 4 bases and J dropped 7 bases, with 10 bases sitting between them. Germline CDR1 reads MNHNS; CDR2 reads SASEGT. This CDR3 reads CASSVLGGEKLFF. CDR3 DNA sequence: TGTGCCAGCAGTGTATTAGGGGGTGAAAAACTGTTTTTT.